The entry below describes one T cell receptor (beta chain). Libraries were prepared by immunoSEQ multiplex PCR; TCRdb keeps only in-frame clonotypes and omits some of them. Counted here are about 52,000 clones, 81% occurring once; the ten biggest clones make up 26%. The CDR3 sequence is 10 residues long. These data are taken from a study of blood T cell repertoires in COVID-19. Overall study context: The United States, Italy and Spain provided the acute and convalescent COVID-19 samples.

Those enrolled in Seattle joined during active infection and were followed longitudinally afterward. The sample comprised peripheral blood. The clonotype comes from an elderly woman with COVID-19, enrolled during active disease. The gene calls are TRBV21-1 and TRBJ2-5; the table gives TRBD2 as D, unverified against the DNA. TRBV21-1 constitutes a pseudogene. The CDR3 reads CASSTAPGYF. The CDR3 DNA follows: TGTGCCAGCAGCACGGCGCCGGGGTACTTC.